These 21 T cell receptor beta chains were all obtained from the same sample, sequenced in a study of blood T cells in healthy people across ages. Next came a second PCR, run for about 6 to 12 cycles, which used a sample-barcoded 5' primer along with a J-beta primer mix. Via MiXCR, TCRdb re-called the 5' RACE reads, giving one row per CDR3 protein. Here the sample spans around 1,000,000 distinct CDR3 sequences, 35% to 40% being singletons. The sequenced sample was blood. These receptors were collected from a man aged 18 to 30 in good health.

This chain uses TRBV15 with TRBJ2-1, with TRBD2 identical over 7 bases. The DNA end favors TRBJ2-7, so the J call may be wrong. CDR1 and CDR2 (germline): LNHNV, YYDKDF (reference sequence). The CDR3 is 16 residues long. This chain's CDR3 is CATSRGGLSSYNEQYF. The CDR3 bases are TGTGCCACCAGCAGGGGAGGGCTGAGCTCCTACAATGAGCAGTACTTC.

This sequence joins TRBV25-1 and TRBJ1-2, with D perhaps TRBD1 (6 bases). V was pared by 6 bases and J by 7 bases, with 15 bases between. The germline V gene has CDR1 MGHDK and CDR2 SYGVNS. CDR3 length: 13 residues. CDR3 in DNA: TGTGCCAGCAGGCAGACAGGAGAAGGTGGCTACACCTTC. It encodes CASRQTGEGGYTF.

This chain links TRBV4-1 with TRBJ2-1; D remains ambiguous. The V end was cut by 3 bases, the J end by 6 bases, with 18 bases between. The V gene's germline CDR1 is MGHRA and CDR2 YSYEKL. The CDR3 extends over 16 amino acids. The CDR3 DNA reads TGCGCCAGCAGCCAGGAACCAACCCGGGCCTCCAATGAGCAGTTCTTC. Translating it yields CASSQEPTRASNEQFF.

The rearrangement joins TRBV3-1 to TRBJ2-1, with a weak D call TRBD2 (6 bases). The V end lost 0 bases, the J end lost 15 bases, and 15 bases lay between the germline ends. The germline CDR1 and CDR2 sequences are LGHDT and YNNKEL (reference sequence). This CDR3 comprises 13 residues. In DNA, the CDR3 is TGTGCCAGCAGCCAAGATCCAGGCCCCGGGGGGTTCTTC. Translating gives CASSQDPGPGGFF.

The chain is built from TRBV9 and TRBJ2-3, with D tentatively TRBD2 (5 bases). CDR1 is SGDLS and CDR2 is YYNGEE in the germline V gene. Trimming took off 0 bases at V and 4 bases at J, with 9 bases between the two ends. The CDR3 has 14 amino acids. The CDR3 bases are TGTGCCAGCAGCGTAGCCCCCGGGGCAGATACGCAGTATTTT. This sequence encodes CASSVAPGADTQYF.

In its sample, this clonotype was seen a few times. The chain combines TRBV7-8 with TRBJ2-4; 7 nucleotides agree with TRBD1. Germline CDR1 SGHVS, CDR2 FQNEAQ. The CDR3 consists of 14 residues. With 5 bases clipped from V and 4 bases from J, the junction kept 5 bases outside the gene matches. The CDR3 spells CASSHRDRKNIQYF. CDR3 bases: TGTGCCAGCAGCCACCGGGACAGAAAAAACATTCAGTACTTC.

This clonotype was seen a few times. The chain recombines TRBV7-2 with TRBJ2-3, with 9 positions matching TRBD2. V trimming: 5 bases; J trimming: 5 bases; junction bases outside the gene matches: 8. Germline-derived CDR1 and CDR2 are SGHTA and FQGNSA. The CDR3 runs 15 residues. The CDR3, as DNA: TGTGCCAGCAGCGTACCTAGCGGGGCAGTAGATACGCAGTATTTT. It yields the protein CASSVPSGAVDTQYF.

This clonotype turned up a few times. The V and J genes are TRBV29-1 and TRBJ2-1, with D perhaps TRBD2 (5 bases). Trimming cost V 7 bases and J 8 bases, with 18 bases left between them. The CDR3 length is 13 residues. Germline-derived CDR1 and CDR2 are SQVTM and ANQGSEA. The CDR3 loop reads CSATGFSDDEQFF. The CDR3 nucleotides read TGCAGCGCGACGGGATTTAGTGACGATGAGCAGTTCTTC.

This chain links TRBV20-1 with TRBJ2-1; D gene uncertain. The V end lost 5 bases, the J end lost 11 bases, and 16 bases lay between the germline ends. Per the germline V gene, CDR1 is DFQATT and CDR2 is SNEGSKA (reference sequence). This CDR3 has 12 residues. In DNA form, the CDR3 reads TGCAGTGCTCCCTTAGCTTGGAATAAGCAGTTCTTC. It translates to CSAPLAWNKQFF.

The chain combines TRBV15 with TRBJ1-2; perhaps TRBD1 as D (6 bases). The CDR3 is 15 residues long. The germline V gene has CDR1 LNHNV and CDR2 YYDKDF (reference sequence). Trimming removed 1 base at V and 1 base at J, with 10 bases between. CDR3 bases: TGTGCCACCAGCAGAGGGACAGAGTATAACTATGGCTACACCTTC. Its protein product is CATSRGTEYNYGYTF.

CDR3 nucleotide sequence: TGCAGTGCCCAGCGACGTCGGGGGCCTTCCGAGACCCAGTACTTC. Translated, it gives CSAQRRRGPSETQYF. The rearrangement uses TRBV20-1 and TRBJ2-4, with D possibly called TRBD1 or TRBD2 (6 bases each). The J call is uncertain, as TRBJ2-5 better fits the DNA end. Germline CDR1 is DFQATT and CDR2 is SNEGSKA (reference sequence). The CDR3 has 15 amino acids.

The rearrangement links TRBV7-8 to TRBJ2-5, with TRBD1 as a possible D gene (5 bases). V lost 2 bases and J lost 5, with 15 bases in between. Germline V gene sequence: CDR1 SGHVS, CDR2 FQNEAQ. The CDR3 loop spans 15 amino acids. CDR3: CASSLFGARTETQYF. The DNA for the CDR3 is TGTGCCAGCAGCTTATTTGGGGCGCGAACGGAGACCCAGTACTTC.

The chain uses TRBV7-2 and TRBJ1-1, with 10 bases fitting TRBD1. Germline CDR1 reads SGHTA; CDR2 reads FQGNSA. The CDR3 has 12 amino acids. The ends lost 5 bases at V and 9 bases at J; junction bases unmatched: 3. For the CDR3, the DNA is TGTGCCAGCAGCAGGGACAGGGGCCAAGCTTTCTTT. This codes for CASSRDRGQAFF. Full variable domain (rest looked up from reference TRBV7-2 and TRBJ1-1): GAGVSQSPSNKVTEKGKDVELRCDPISGHTALYWYRQSLGQGLEFLIYFQGNSAPDKSGLPSDRFSAERTGGSVSTLTIQRTQQEDSAVYLCASSRDRGQAFFGQGTRLTVV.

V gene TRBV5-6 combines with J gene TRBJ2-1; 8 bases align to TRBD1. This CDR3 comprises 20 residues. Unmatched junction bases numbered 29, after V lost 6 bases and J lost 9 bases. Germline CDR1 reads SGHDT; CDR2 reads YYEEEE. The CDR3 region is CASIPILNQGARGPGPEQFF. CDR3 bases: TGTGCCAGCATTCCTATACTGAACCAGGGGGCGCGAGGTCCCGGACCTGAGCAGTTCTTC. The full variable domain, its missing parts supplied by reference TRBV5-6 and TRBJ2-1, is DAGVTQSPTHLIKTRGQQVTLRCSPKSGHDTVSWYQQALGQGPQFIFQYYEEEERQRGNFPDRFSGHQFPNYSSELNVNALLLGDSALYLCASIPILNQGARGPGPEQFFGPGTRLTVL.

This clonotype has just a few counts. V and J are TRBV12-3 or TRBV12-4 and TRBJ2-7; D tentatively fits TRBD1 or TRBD2 (5 bases each). V dropped 3 bases and J dropped 7 bases, with 28 bases sitting between them. There are 18 residues in the CDR3. The CDR3 DNA reads TGTGCCAGCAGTTTTCCCGGTTTAATGGGACGTTCGAACAATGAGCAGTACTTC. This translates into CASSFPGLMGRSNNEQYF.

The V call is TRBV20-1, the J call TRBJ2-1, with D uncertain. This CDR3 contains 10 residues. Germline CDR1 reads DFQATT; CDR2 reads SNEGSKA (reference sequence). V was cut by 8 bases and J by 5 bases, with 7 bases left in between. This chain's CDR3 is CSTVDNEQFF. Written as DNA, the CDR3 is TGCAGTACTGTAGACAATGAGCAGTTCTTC.

The rearrangement links TRBV12-3 or TRBV12-4 to TRBJ2-7, with 9 bases aligning to TRBD1. This CDR3 is built from 13 residues. The ends lost 4 bases at V and 6 bases at J; junction bases unmatched: 4. The CDR3 DNA sequence: TGTGCCAGCAGTTCGGGACAGGGAGCCGAGCAGTACTTC. This codes for CASSSGQGAEQYF.

The sample holds a few counts of this clonotype. The chain joins TRBV7-8 to TRBJ2-1; D is undetermined. V lost 6 bases, J lost 2 bases, and 14 bases lay in between. The CDR3 has 15 amino acids. The germline V gene has CDR1 SGHVS and CDR2 FQNEAQ. CDR3 nucleotides: TGTGCCAGCAGACTCGTCCCTGCCGCCTACAATGAGCAGTTCTTC. Translating gives CASRLVPAAYNEQFF.

This clonotype was found once. This clone may be a read error of a much larger clone one base away. This chain uses TRBV12-3 or TRBV12-4 with TRBJ2-7; D is perhaps TRBD2 (6 bases). CDR3 length: 13 amino acids. Between the trimmed V and J ends, which lost 8 bases and 7 bases, there was a span of 18 bases. This CDR3 reads CASRDFTYNEQYF. CDR3 DNA sequence: TGTGCCAGCCGGGACTTCACCTACAATGAGCAGTACTTC.

In this sample, this clonotype turned up a few times. The chain recombines TRBV12-3 or TRBV12-4 with TRBJ1-2, with D perhaps matching TRBD1 (6 bases). V gave up 5 bases and J gave up 4 bases, with 14 bases separating them. This CDR3 spans 14 amino acids. The CDR3: CASSLTGSPYGYTF. DNA of the CDR3: TGTGCCAGCAGTCTGACAGGTTCACCCTATGGCTACACCTTC.

The chain joins TRBV6-2 or TRBV6-3 to TRBJ2-1, with 8 bases that match TRBD2. Germline-derived CDR1 and CDR2 are MNHEY and SVGEGT. The CDR3 runs 14 residues. V was clipped by 2 bases and J by 10 bases; unmatched bases: 7. The CDR3 DNA sequence: TGTGCCAGCAGTTACCCTGGCGGGGGGCGGGAGCAGTTCTTC. The encoded protein is CASSYPGGGREQFF.